This passage covers 27 T cell receptor beta chains from one sample sequenced in a study of T cells in Graves' hyperthyroidism and ophthalmopathy. Amplification targeted TCR beta CDR3 regions from RNA transcripts. Initially, a first-round RT-PCR of the TCR CDR3 employed the HTBI primer set. TCRdb re-analysed the multiplex PCR reads in MiXCR, keeping a single row per CDR3 protein. The sample shows a few hundred thousand distinct CDR3 sequences, approximately 44% of them seen only once. The sequencing sample was made of peripheral blood or thyroid tissue (not recorded which). These receptors originate from a woman aged 18-35 years with Graves' hyperthyroidism.

This clonotype was counted many times. V is TRBV10-3 and J is TRBJ1-3, with a possible D match to TRBD1 (5 bases). The CDR3 runs to 16 residues. CDR1 and CDR2 (germline): ENHRY, SYGVKD. Trimming shortened V by 2 bases and J by 4 bases, and 15 bases separated the two germline ends. The CDR3 DNA sequence: TGTGCCATCAGTGAGGGCGACCTGGGGCGGGGAAACACCATATATTTT. Protein sequence: CAISEGDLGRGNTIYF.

This clonotype has only one observation. No conserved phenylalanine or tryptophan is present at the end of the CDR3, so a read error is the likely explanation. It is unclear where the CDR3 begins or ends on the DNA, so no DNA is shown, and the CDR3 is as TCRdb lists it. V gene TRBV20-1 combines with J gene TRBJ2-5; the D call TRBD1 from the table was never checked on the DNA. The CDR3 is 14 amino acids in total, end residues counted. Germline CDR1 and CDR2: DFQATT and SNEGSKA (reference sequence). Here the CDR3 reads CSVPTGEGGYTFGS.

Regarding this clonotype: A much larger clone is a single base away; this may be a read error. The chain couples TRBV9 to TRBJ2-3; a possible D gene is TRBD1 (6 bases). The germline V gene encodes CDR1 SGDLS and CDR2 YYNGEE. Trimming took off 3 bases at V and 6 bases at J, with 11 bases between the two ends. The CDR3 is 13 residues long. This chain's CDR3 is CASSAVRGDTQYF. As DNA, the CDR3 is TGTGCCAGCAGCGCCGTCAGGGGTGATACGCAGTATTTT.

The chain couples TRBV30 to TRBJ2-7; D gene ambiguous. The CDR3 has 13 amino acids. V was pared by 1 base and J by 4 bases, with 11 bases between. Germline-derived CDR1 and CDR2 are GTSNPN and SVGIG (reference sequence). The CDR3 reads CAWSGIYRYEQYF. CDR3 nucleotides: TGTGCCTGGAGTGGAATTTACCGGTACGAGCAGTACTTC.

The chain is built from TRBV7-2 and TRBJ2-3; D call uncertain. V lost 1 base and J 1 base, leaving 6 bases between the germline ends. The CDR3 consists of 14 residues. Per germline, CDR1 SGHTA and CDR2 FQGNSA. CDR3 loop: CASSLEPGTDTQYF. The CDR3 nucleotides read TGTGCCAGCAGCTTAGAGCCAGGCACAGATACGCAGTATTTT.

This clonotype showed up just once. The chain is built from TRBV11-1 and TRBJ2-5; 8 bases agree with TRBD1. V was pared by 3 bases and J by 7 bases, with 7 bases of the junction left unmatched. The CDR3 covers 14 residues. Germline V gives CDR1 SGHAT, CDR2 FQDESV (reference sequence). The CDR3 region has the DNA TGTGCCAGCAGCTTCTCCTACGGGACAGGGACCCAGTACTTC. Amino acids: CASSFSYGTGTQYF.

A remark on this clonotype: It may be a read error: a sequence one base away is much more abundant. The chain is built from TRBV19 and TRBJ1-4, with 7 bases aligning to TRBD1. The V gene's germline CDR1 is LNHDA and CDR2 SQIVND (reference sequence). The CDR3 is made up of 16 amino acids. In nucleotides, the CDR3 is TGTGCCAGTAGTTTCGGGACAGCGCCAACTAATGAAAGACTGTTTTTT. Protein sequence: CASSFGTAPTNERLFF.

This clonotype was counted ten times or more. The genes are TRBV19 and TRBJ1-5; TRBD1 matches at 7 bases. V lost 6 bases to trimming and J lost 5 bases; unmatched junction nucleotides: 7. The CDR3 has 14 residues. Germline lookup yields CDR1 LNHDA and CDR2 SQIVND (reference sequence). The CDR3 DNA follows: TGTGCCAGTAGCGTCCGGGACAGCTATCAGCCCCAGCATTTT. Amino acids: CASSVRDSYQPQHF.

The genes are TRBV7-3 and TRBJ2-1, with a possible D match to TRBD2 (5 bases). The CDR3 runs 15 residues. CDR1 and CDR2 from the germline V gene are SGHTA and FQGTGA. V lost 5 bases and J lost 5, with 16 bases in between. The CDR3 DNA follows: TGTGCCAGCAGCCCGGAGAGGGCGGGTGACAATGAGCAGTTCTTC. Protein product: CASSPERAGDNEQFF.

This clonotype was seen a single time. This chain links TRBV10-3 with TRBJ1-6, with 11 bases identical to TRBD1. The V gene end was trimmed by 8 bases and the J gene end by 18 bases; junction bases not matched to a gene: 9. The CDR3 contains 12 residues. CDR1 ENHRY and CDR2 SYGVKD come from the germline V gene. CDR3 residues: CAIGSGQGDTHF. As DNA, the CDR3 is TGTGCCATCGGTTCGGGACAGGGGGACACCCACTTT.

This clonotype was counted ten times or more. The chain carries TRBV6-5 and TRBJ1-1; 7 bases line up with TRBD1. Germline-derived CDR1 and CDR2 are MNHEY and SVGAGI. V shed 7 bases and J 0 bases; nucleotides not matched to a gene: 8. There are 15 residues in the CDR3. Here the CDR3 reads CASIGTDSMNTEAFF. CDR3 sequence (DNA): TGTGCCAGCATTGGGACAGATTCTATGAACACTGAAGCTTTCTTT.

This chain connects TRBV29-1 to TRBJ1-4; D ambiguous. Germline V gene lookup returns CDR1 SQVTM and CDR2 ANQGSEA. V lost 7 bases, J lost 5 bases, and 11 bases lay in between. The CDR3 length is 12 residues. The CDR3 protein is CSAAGINEKLFF. CDR3 bases: TGCAGCGCGGCCGGGATCAATGAAAAACTGTTTTTT.

This clonotype has ten or more counts. The genes are TRBV12-3 or TRBV12-4 and TRBJ2-2; the D gene is possibly TRBD2 (5 bases). The CDR3 contains 13 residues. V shed 6 bases and J shed 3 bases, with 8 bases lying between them. In nucleotides, the CDR3 is TGTGCCAGCAGGGACTTATACACCGGGGAGCTGTTTTTT. The encoded protein is CASRDLYTGELFF.

To note about this clonotype: A clone one base away is much larger, so this may be a read error. The chain links TRBV6-5 to TRBJ2-5, with D perhaps TRBD2 (7 bases). The J call may be incorrect, as the DNA end agrees better with TRBJ2-7. The germline V gene encodes CDR1 MNHEY and CDR2 SVGAGI. This CDR3 spans 14 amino acids. This CDR3 reads CTSSRTGRGYEQYF. The CDR3 nucleotides are TGTACCAGCAGCCGAACAGGGAGGGGGTACGAGCAGTACTTC.

The chain combines TRBV11-1 with TRBJ2-4; D uncertain. CDR1 SGHAT and CDR2 FQDESV come from the germline V gene (reference sequence). This CDR3 comprises 16 residues. Trimming took 5 bases from V and 1 from J, leaving 15 bases between them. The CDR3 DNA follows: TGTGCCAGCAGCCCCCCCACGGAAGTTGCCAAAAACATTCAGTACTTC. Translated: CASSPPTEVAKNIQYF.

This clonotype was found many times. This chain uses TRBV5-1 with TRBJ1-6; D might be TRBD1 (6 bases). The V end lost 3 bases, the J end lost 8 bases, and 12 bases lay between the germline ends. The CDR3 spans 14 residues. Per germline, CDR1 SGHRS and CDR2 YFSETQ. The CDR3 nucleotides read TGCGCCAGCAGCTGGGAGGGGGGCGATTCACCCCTCCACTTT. Protein sequence: CASSWEGGDSPLHF. The full variable domain, rest sourced from reference TRBV5-1 and TRBJ1-6, is KAGVTQTPRYLIKTRGQQVTLSCSPISGHRSVSWYQQTPGQGLQFLFEYFSETQRNKGNFPGRFSGRQFSNSRSEMNVSTLELGDSALYLCASSWEGGDSPLHFGNGTRLTVT.

The table lists this clonotype with a few counts. This chain links TRBV7-9 with TRBJ2-7; either TRBD1 or TRBD2 may supply D (6 bases each). The J call may be wrong; the DNA end is better matched by TRBJ2-1. The CDR3 is made up of 12 amino acids. CDR1 is SEHNR and CDR2 is FQNEAQ in the germline V gene (reference sequence). The DNA of the CDR3 is TGTGCCAGCAGCTCACAGGGAGGTGAGCAGTTCTTC. Residues: CASSSQGGEQFF.

There are many counts of this clonotype. The chain carries TRBV6-6 and TRBJ2-2; 7 nucleotides match TRBD2. With 6 bases clipped from V and 3 bases from J, the junction kept 7 bases outside the gene matches. The V gene's germline CDR1 is MNHNY and CDR2 SVGAGI (reference sequence). The CDR3 has 15 residues. CDR3 DNA: TGTGCCAGCAGCGGACTAGGTATAGACACCGGGGAGCTGTTTTTT. Translated: CASSGLGIDTGELFF.

The rearrangement uses TRBV20-1 and TRBJ1-1; the D is unclear. V was trimmed by 3 bases and J by 8 bases, leaving 10 bases between them. The CDR3 loop spans 11 amino acids. The germline V gene has CDR1 DFQATT and CDR2 SNEGSKA (reference sequence). The CDR3 bases are TGCAGTGCTAGGGAGGGAGGCGAAGCTTTCTTT. Encoded protein: CSAREGGEAFF.

This clonotype was counted at least ten times. The junction departs from germline at one end; a sequencing error may be responsible. The chain is built from TRBV7-7 and TRBJ2-7; either TRBD1 or TRBD2 may fit D (5 bases each). CDR1 is SSHAT and CDR2 is FNYEAQ in the germline V gene (reference sequence). The CDR3 covers 14 residues. CDR3 DNA sequence: TGTGCTAGCAGCTTAGGGGACGGAGACTACGAGCAGTACTTC. The encoded protein is CASSLGDGDYEQYF.

This clonotype has just a few counts. The J gene is TRBJ1-5, the V gene TRBV18, with 11 nucleotides matching TRBD1. This CDR3 region has 14 residues. V was clipped by 4 bases and J by 5 bases; unmatched bases: 1. Per germline, CDR1 KGHSH and CDR2 LQKENI. The CDR3 coding sequence is TGTGCCAGCTCACGGACAGGGGGCGATCAGCCCCAGCATTTT. Translation: CASSRTGGDQPQHF.

The sample holds many counts of this clonotype. The rearrangement links TRBV7-2 to TRBJ1-6; no reliable D call. Deletions cut 2 bases from V and 8 bases from J, with 13 bases between. The CDR3 runs 15 residues. Germline V gene lookup returns CDR1 SGHTA and CDR2 FQGNSA. Here the CDR3 reads CASSLLTVLYSPLHF. The CDR3 coding sequence is TGTGCCAGCAGCTTACTCACAGTTTTATATTCACCCCTCCACTTT.

The chain is built from TRBV19 and TRBJ1-2; TRBD1 might be the D (5 bases). V shed 7 bases and J shed 8 bases, with 14 bases lying between them. The CDR3 runs to 12 residues. The germline gives CDR1 LNHDA, CDR2 SQIVND (reference sequence). The CDR3 sequence is CASTSGRWGYTF. CDR3 DNA sequence: TGTGCCAGTACCTCGGGACGGTGGGGCTACACCTTC.

In regard to this clonotype: A much larger clone lies one base from this, so it may be a read error. The rearrangement links TRBV6-1 to TRBJ2-5, with 9 bases matching TRBD2. The CDR3 is 14 residues long. CDR1 and CDR2 from the germline V gene are MNHNS and SASEGT. Trimming took 7 bases from V and 7 from J; bases not matched to a gene: 10. DNA of the CDR3: TGTGCCAGCACCGCTAGCGGGATTAAAGGGACCCAGTACTTC. Translation: CASTASGIKGTQYF.

Of note for this clonotype: The junction departs from germline at one end; a sequencing error may be responsible. The genes are TRBV19 and TRBJ2-7; tentatively, D is TRBD1 (6 bases). Germline V gives CDR1 LNHDA, CDR2 SQIVND (reference sequence). The CDR3 has 16 residues. The DNA for the CDR3 is TGTGCCTGGAGTGTACGCCCGTACAGGGCCAACTACGAGCAGCACTTC. Encoded protein: CAWSVRPYRANYEQHF.

This clonotype has ten or more counts. The chain employs TRBV20-1 and TRBJ2-7; 11 bases fit TRBD1. The CDR3 covers 16 residues. V shed 6 bases, J shed 6 bases, and the junction held 16 bases outside the gene matches. Germline V gives CDR1 DFQATT, CDR2 SNEGSKA (reference sequence). CDR3 nucleotide sequence: TGCAGTGCCGCCGGGACAGGGGGAAAAATTTTTGGCGAGCAGTACTTC. Its protein is CSAAGTGGKIFGEQYF.

A word on this clonotype: Its ends do not fully match the called genes, so a read error is possible. The chain is built from TRBV7-6 and TRBJ1-1; TRBD1 matches at 11 bases. This CDR3 region has 16 residues. Germline V lookup: CDR1 SGHVS, CDR2 FNYEAQ. CDR3 DNA sequence: TGTGCCAGCAGAACCGGACAGGGGGCCTTGAACACTGAAGCTTCCTTT. Translated: CASRTGQGALNTEASF.